The sequence of this TCR beta chain was determined in a study of cytomegalovirus exposure and HLA in healthy donors. Overall study findings and caveats: For presence/absence analyses, sequencing depth was assumed to be roughly uniform across donors.

A multiplex PCR was run with 60 Vbeta primers and 13 Jbeta primers. Profiled with immunoSEQ multiplex PCR; TCRdb holds only in-frame clones, not every one. Of roughly 110,000 clones detected, about 85% appear once; the ten largest clones hold approximately 2%. As regards this clone: Its target is unknown.

The CDR3 spans 17 residues. V trimming: 6 bases; J trimming: 4 bases; junction bases outside the gene matches: 14. The germline V gene encodes CDR1 SNHLY and CDR2 FYNNEI. This sequence originates from a man between 25 and 39 years old in good health and CMV-seronegative. The specimen was PBMCs. The chain couples TRBV2 to TRBJ2-5; 10 bases map to TRBD2. Here the CDR3 reads CASSPLLAGGGSETQYF. CDR3 DNA sequence: TGTGCCAGCAGCCCTCTCTTAGCGGGAGGAGGGTCAGAGACCCAGTACTTC. The whole variable domain, remainder taken from reference TRBV2 and TRBJ2-5, is EPEVTQTPSHQVTQMGQEVILRCVPISNHLYFYWYRQILGQKVEFLVSFYNNEISEKSEIFDDQFSVERPDGSNFTLKIRSTKLEDSAMYFCASSPLLAGGGSETQYFGPGTRLLVL.